Presented here are 18 T cell receptor beta chains from one specimen sequenced in a study of esophageal squamous cell carcinoma under preoperative chemotherapy. TCRdb re-called the PCR reads with MiXCR, one entry per CDR3 protein. The sample includes just over 30,000 distinct CDR3 sequences, roughly 50% of them seen just once. Time point of the sample: before preoperative PTX-NDP chemotherapy. This material was obtained from a patient given preoperative chemotherapy. Receptors were obtained from a human donor with esophageal squamous cell carcinoma. The donor label of this sample is uncertain.

By frequency in the sample, this clonotype is medium-sized. V and J are TRBV7-9 and TRBJ2-1, with D perhaps assigned TRBD1 or TRBD2 (7 bases each). V lost 6 bases, J lost 4 bases, and 13 bases lay in between. The germline gives CDR1 SEHNR, CDR2 FQNEAQ (reference sequence). This CDR3 comprises 14 residues. CDR3: CASRSGTDYNEQFF. CDR3 nucleotides: TGTGCCAGCAGGAGCGGGACAGATTACAATGAGCAGTTCTTC.

The chain uses TRBV23-1 and TRBJ2-2; D not resolved. TRBV23-1 belongs to the ORF category, with a function that is uncertain. Trimming shortened V by 8 bases and J by 0 bases, and 10 bases separated the two germline ends. This CDR3 has 14 amino acids. The CDR3 reads CASPSFANTGELFF. The CDR3 nucleotides are TGCGCCAGCCCCTCCTTCGCGAACACCGGGGAGCTGTTTTTT.

The genes are TRBV12-5 and TRBJ1-6; possibly TRBD1 for D (5 bases). Looked up from germline, CDR1 is LGHNT and CDR2 is FRNRAP. V was cut by 4 bases and J by 5 bases, with 18 bases left in between. This CDR3 region has 17 residues. CDR3 nucleotide sequence: TGTGCTAGTGGTTCCCCCGAACAGGCACTTGATAATTCACCCCTCCACTTT. Translating it yields CASGSPEQALDNSPLHF.

The chain links TRBV30 to TRBJ2-5; D call uncertain. The CDR3 spans 11 residues. V was pared by 5 bases and J by 1 base, with 5 bases between. Germline CDR1 GTSNPN, CDR2 SVGIG (reference sequence). Here the CDR3 reads CAWQLQETQYF. The DNA of the CDR3 is TGTGCCTGGCAGCTCCAAGAGACCCAGTACTTC.

This clonotype showed up many times. The chain combines TRBV7-8 with TRBJ1-2, with 7 positions matching TRBD1. The germline V gene has CDR1 SGHVS and CDR2 FQNEAQ. The CDR3 loop spans 12 amino acids. The V segment lost 5 bases and the J segment 5 bases; nucleotides outside the gene matches: 2. CDR3 sequence reads: CASSPTGYGYTF. The CDR3 nucleotides are TGTGCCAGCAGCCCGACAGGGTATGGCTACACCTTC.

Details on this clonotype: One junction end does not reproduce the germline sequence, and a read error may be involved. This chain links TRBV6-1 with TRBJ2-3; D may be TRBD1 or TRBD2 (6 bases each). Near its end, the DNA agrees better with TRBJ2-5, so the J call may be wrong. Germline values: CDR1 MNHNS, CDR2 SASEGT. This CDR3 is 15 amino acids long. CDR3 in amino acids: CARGLGGRDQDTQYF. The CDR3 nucleotides are TGTGCCAGGGGGTTAGGGGGGCGAGACCAAGATACCCAGTACTTC.

Sample share makes this clonotype medium-sized. This chain uses TRBV11-3 with TRBJ2-2; D uncertain. Germline CDR1 is SGHNT and CDR2 is YENEEA. Trimming removed 1 base at V and 0 bases at J, with 9 bases between. CDR3 length: 16 amino acids. The CDR3 sequence is CASSLAGNSNTGELFF. The CDR3 nucleotides are TGTGCCAGCAGCTTAGCAGGCAATTCGAACACCGGGGAGCTGTTTTTT.

This clonotype was detected only a few times. This chain uses TRBV6-1 with TRBJ2-1; no clear D. The V end lost 9 bases, the J end lost 5 bases, and 11 bases lay between the germline ends. This CDR3 is 12 amino acids long. CDR1 is MNHNS, CDR2 SASEGT, per germline. DNA for the CDR3: TGTGCCAGTATAACTCTGGACAATGAGCAGTTCTTC. This encodes CASITLDNEQFF.

This clonotype was observed at least ten times. This chain links TRBV6-4 with TRBJ2-3; 9 positions agree with TRBD2. V shed 4 bases, J shed 0 bases, and the junction held 2 bases outside the gene matches. The CDR3 is 15 residues long. Germline loops: CDR1 MRHNA, CDR2 SNTAGT. The CDR3 DNA reads TGTGCCAGCAGTGCTACTAGCGGGAGCACAGATACGCAGTATTTT. This sequence encodes CASSATSGSTDTQYF.

This clonotype is a singleton in its sample. The rearrangement joins TRBV7-7 to TRBJ2-4; D not certain. Trimming took off 8 bases at V and 5 bases at J, with 7 bases between the two ends. From germline, CDR1 is SSHAT and CDR2 FNYEAQ (reference sequence). The CDR3 covers 11 residues. CDR3 DNA: TGTGCCAGCGCCGTTGAAAACATTCAGTACTTC. Translation gives CASAVENIQYF. Looking up the rest from reference TRBV7-7 and TRBJ2-4 gives the full variable domain: GAGVSQSPRYKVTKRGQDVTLRCDPISSHATLYWYQQALGQGPEFLTYFNYEAQPDKSGLPSDRFSAERPEGSISTLTIQRTEQRDSAMYRCASAVENIQYFGAGTRLSVL.

This clonotype has a count of ten or more. The chain is built from TRBV6-5 and TRBJ1-1, with 7 bases fitting TRBD1. Trimming at V came to 4 bases and at J to 8 bases, leaving 7 bases not matched to a gene. The CDR3 sequence is 13 residues long. CDR1 MNHEY and CDR2 SVGAGI come from the germline V gene. CDR3 coding DNA: TGTGCCAGCAGTTCGTCGACAGGGAGGGAAGCTTTCTTT. This encodes CASSSSTGREAFF.

V gene TRBV10-2 combines with J gene TRBJ2-3; D unresolved. The V gene's germline CDR1 is WSHSY and CDR2 SAAADI. The germline V and J ends were trimmed by 0 bases and 5 bases, with 9 bases remaining between them. The CDR3 consists of 14 residues. The CDR3 DNA follows: TGCGCCAGCAGTGAGTCCGTAGCTGGAGATACGCAGTATTTT. It codes for CASSESVAGDTQYF.

Regarding this clonotype: Germline is not matched at one junction end, which may reflect a read error. This chain links TRBV7-9 with TRBJ2-4; D is perhaps TRBD1 (5 bases). Germline CDR1 and CDR2: SEHNR and FQNEAQ (reference sequence). The CDR3 runs 16 residues. For the CDR3, the DNA is TGTGCCAGCCGCTTACTGGGGCGGCGAGACAAAGACACGCAGTACTTC. Protein sequence: CASRLLGRRDKDTQYF.

This clonotype has just a few counts. The chain joins TRBV28 to TRBJ2-2, with a tentative D call TRBD2 (5 bases). The CDR3 contains 15 residues. Trimming removed 3 bases at V and 3 bases at J, with 11 bases between. Germline V CDR1 and CDR2: MDHEN, SYDVKM. The chain's CDR3 is CASSLTNQYTGELFF. The CDR3 bases are TGTGCCAGCAGTTTGACTAATCAGTACACCGGGGAGCTGTTTTTT.

About this clonotype: The junction does not match germline at one end; this may be a read error. V is TRBV7-2 and J is TRBJ2-3; D is possibly TRBD1 or TRBD2 (5 bases each). The CDR3 runs 17 residues. Germline V lookup: CDR1 SGHTA, CDR2 FQGNSA. Here the CDR3 reads CASSEGIGAGNPDTQYF. CDR3 nucleotides: TGTGCCAGCAGCGAGGGGATAGGGGCTGGGAACCCAGATACGCAGTATTTC. The variable domain in full, with the rest retrieved from reference TRBV7-2 and TRBJ2-3, is GAGVSQSPSNKVTEKGKDVELRCDPISGHTALYWYRQSLGQGLEFLIYFQGNSAPDKSGLPSDRFSAERTGGSVSTLTIQRTQQEDSAVYLCASSEGIGAGNPDTQYFGPGTRLTVL.

This clonotype was observed a handful of times. The chain joins TRBV6-5 to TRBJ2-1, with D possibly matching TRBD1 (6 bases). The end of the DNA aligns better with TRBJ2-7, so the J call may be wrong. Germline values: CDR1 MNHEY, CDR2 SVGAGI. This CDR3 is 18 amino acids long. The CDR3 loop is CASSYSMGASALLYEQYF. In nucleotides, the CDR3 is TGTGCCAGCAGTTACTCTATGGGGGCGTCCGCACTTCTTTACGAGCAGTACTTC.

V is TRBV7-8 and J is TRBJ2-3, with D perhaps given as TRBD1 or TRBD2 (6 bases each). The J call may be in error: the DNA end matches TRBJ2-4 better. Germline assignment: CDR1 SGHVS and CDR2 FQNEAQ. The CDR3 runs to 17 residues. DNA for the CDR3: TGTGCCAGCAGACTCCATACAGGGAGGAGAGCCAAAAACATTCAGTACTTC. It is translated as CASRLHTGRRAKNIQYF.

This clonotype was found many times. The chain links TRBV7-2 to TRBJ2-5, with 9 bases identical to TRBD2. CDR3 length: 16 residues. Per germline, CDR1 SGHTA and CDR2 FQGNSA. Losses at the gene ends were 4 bases for V and 5 bases for J; bases not matched to a gene: 11. The CDR3 coding sequence is TGTGCCAGCAGCTCCATAGCGGGGGCCTCGGGTGAGACCCAGTACTTC. As protein: CASSSIAGASGETQYF.